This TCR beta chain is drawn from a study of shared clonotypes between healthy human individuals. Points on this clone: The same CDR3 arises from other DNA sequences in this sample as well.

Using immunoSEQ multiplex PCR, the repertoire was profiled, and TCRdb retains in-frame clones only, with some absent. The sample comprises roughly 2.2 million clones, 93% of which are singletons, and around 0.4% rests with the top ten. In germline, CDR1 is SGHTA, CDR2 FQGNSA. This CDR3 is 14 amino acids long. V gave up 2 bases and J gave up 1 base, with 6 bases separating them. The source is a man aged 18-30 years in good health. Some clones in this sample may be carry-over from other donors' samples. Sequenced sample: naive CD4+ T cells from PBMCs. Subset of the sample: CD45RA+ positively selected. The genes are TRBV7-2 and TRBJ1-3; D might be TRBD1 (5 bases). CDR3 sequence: CASSLKGSGNTIYF. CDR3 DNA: TGTGCCAGCAGCTTAAAGGGGTCTGGAAACACCATATATTTT.